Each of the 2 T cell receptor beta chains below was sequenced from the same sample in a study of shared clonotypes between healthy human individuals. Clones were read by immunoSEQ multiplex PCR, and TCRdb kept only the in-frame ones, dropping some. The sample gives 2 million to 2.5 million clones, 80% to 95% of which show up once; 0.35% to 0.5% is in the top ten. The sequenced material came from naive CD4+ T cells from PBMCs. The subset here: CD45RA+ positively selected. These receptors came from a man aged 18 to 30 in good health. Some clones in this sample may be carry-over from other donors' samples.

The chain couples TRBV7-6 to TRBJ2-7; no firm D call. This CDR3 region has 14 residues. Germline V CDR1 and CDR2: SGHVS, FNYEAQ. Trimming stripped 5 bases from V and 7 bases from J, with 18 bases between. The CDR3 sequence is CASSPDPLVREQYF. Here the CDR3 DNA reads TGTGCCAGCAGCCCCGACCCCTTGGTCAGGGAGCAGTACTTC.

Written as DNA, the CDR3 is TGTGCCAGCAGCTTGTCAGGCCCCCAAGAGACCCAGTACTTC. Residues: CASSLSGPQETQYF. The chain employs TRBV5-4 and TRBJ2-5; no clear D. Germline V gene sequence: CDR1 SGHNT, CDR2 YYREEE (reference sequence). The CDR3 extends over 14 amino acids. The ends were cut back, 1 base at V and 1 base at J, with 8 bases in the middle.